The following is a TCR beta chain sequence with its context. What it recognizes is unknown. This specimen belongs to a study of T cell responses to AZD1222 COVID-19 vaccine. Germline-derived CDR1 and CDR2 are SGHRS and YFSETQ. The CDR3 loop spans 18 amino acids. With 0 bases removed from V and 0 bases from J, the gap between germline ends came to 15 bases. Whole-study findings and limits: Among those given AZD1222, only 6 or 7 were seropositive at baseline.

The method was immunoSEQ multiplex PCR; TCRdb's version includes in-frame clones alone and lacks a portion of them. Altogether tens of thousands of clones are present, 70% to 80% being singletons, with the ten largest covering under 7.5%. This clonotype was obtained from an adult in good health. The chain combines TRBV5-1 with TRBJ1-4; TRBD1 might be the D (6 bases). Specimen: peripheral blood, collected on day 0 of AZD1222 vaccination. The DNA for the CDR3 is TGCGCCAGCAGCTTGGCGGACAGCACCATTGCAACTAATGAAAAACTGTTTTTT. Translated: CASSLADSTIATNEKLFF.